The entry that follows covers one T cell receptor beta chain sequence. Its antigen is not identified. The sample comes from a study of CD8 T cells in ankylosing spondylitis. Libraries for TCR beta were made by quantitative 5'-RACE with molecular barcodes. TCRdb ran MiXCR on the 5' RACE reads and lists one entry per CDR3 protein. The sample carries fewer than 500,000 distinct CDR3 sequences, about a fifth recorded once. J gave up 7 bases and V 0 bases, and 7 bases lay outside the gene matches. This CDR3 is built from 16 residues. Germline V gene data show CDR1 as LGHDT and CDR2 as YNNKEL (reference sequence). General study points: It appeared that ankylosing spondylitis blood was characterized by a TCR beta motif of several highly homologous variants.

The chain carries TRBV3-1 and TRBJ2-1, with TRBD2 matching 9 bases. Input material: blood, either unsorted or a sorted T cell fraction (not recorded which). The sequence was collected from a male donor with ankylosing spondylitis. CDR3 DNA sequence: TGTGCCAGCAGCCAAGACGGCGGGAGGGCCCGGAATGAGCAGTTCTTC. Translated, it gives CASSQDGGRARNEQFF.